This TCR beta chain derives from a study of graft-versus-host responses after intestinal transplantation. Study overall: For around 3 years after anti-thymocyte globulin induction, all recipients took tacrolimus and steroids. Study observations and caveats: High graft-versus-host to host-versus-graft clonal ratios were found in allografts of patients who had graft-donor T cell macrochimerism. Early post-transplant HvG declines tracked with peak circulating GvH clone levels. Some GvH clones were seen earlier in gut or blood, suggesting intestinal origin.

Generated by immunoSEQ multiplex PCR, the TCRdb table keeps only in-frame clones and is missing some. The top ten clones hold approximately 0.6% of a sample with over 45,000 clones, roughly 90% of them seen once. With respect to this clone: Its antigen remains unknown.

The source is a human donor who was the organ donor for an intestinal transplant. Sequencing was performed on unstimulated CD4+ T cells sorted from spleen or lymph node cells, taken before transplant.

The CDR3 DNA sequence: TGCGCCAGCAGCCGGGAACTAGCAGATACGCAGTATTTT. The encoded protein is CASSRELADTQYF. The chain links TRBV5-1 to TRBJ2-3, with D possibly matching TRBD2 (5 bases). Trimming stripped 4 bases from V and 4 bases from J, with 10 bases between. Germline-derived CDR1 and CDR2 are SGHRS and YFSETQ. CDR3 size: 13 residues.